Following are 29 T cell receptor beta chains from one sample sequenced in a study of radiation and T cells in renal cell carcinoma. Data came from immunoSEQ multiplex PCR; TCRdb stores just in-frame clones and leaves some out. The repertoire holds 100,000 to 150,000 clones, with around 81% as singletons. Regarding time point: blood 2 weeks post-SBRT. Treatment specified: 15 Gy SBRT to primary tumor, nephrectomy 4 weeks later. The specimen was blood, collected from a patient whose treatment included radiotherapy and nephrectomy. Every receptor here comes from a middle-aged man with renal cell carcinoma.

This clone turned up a few times. The chain carries TRBV30 and TRBJ1-5; 9 bases align to TRBD1. This CDR3 contains 14 residues. Trimming took 1 base from V and 4 from J; bases not matched to a gene: 2. Germline V lookup: CDR1 GTSNPN, CDR2 SVGIG (reference sequence). The CDR3 here is CAWSAGQGNQPQHF. The CDR3 coding sequence is TGTGCCTGGAGTGCGGGACAGGGAAATCAGCCCCAGCATTTT. Full variable domain (rest looked up from reference TRBV30 and TRBJ1-5): SQTIHQWPATLVQPVGSPLSLECTVEGTSNPNLYWYRQAAGRGLQLLFYSVGIGQISSEVPQNLSASRPQDRQFILSSKKLLLSDSGFYLCAWSAGQGNQPQHFGDGTRLSIL.

CDR3 DNA sequence: TGCGCCAGCAGTGGAACAGGGAGCCAAGAGACCCAGTACTTC. It yields the protein CASSGTGSQETQYF. This rearrangement joins TRBV10-2 to TRBJ2-5; D is possibly TRBD1 (6 bases). Germline V gene lookup returns CDR1 WSHSY and CDR2 SAAADI. Trimming cost V 4 bases and J 1 base, with 10 bases left between them. This CDR3 region has 14 residues.

The chain has TRBV28 and TRBJ1-5; possibly TRBD1 for D (5 bases). V lost 2 bases to trimming and J lost 2 bases, with 13 bases between them. CDR3 size: 16 residues. Germline V gene sequence: CDR1 MDHEN, CDR2 SYDVKM. The CDR3 region has the DNA TGTGCCAGCAGTTTACCAGGGAGGGTCGGCAATCAGCCCCAGCATTTT. This translates into CASSLPGRVGNQPQHF.

This clone was observed a handful of times. The chain is built from TRBV11-1 and TRBJ2-2; 8 positions agree with TRBD1. Germline-derived CDR1 and CDR2 are SGHAT and FQDESV (reference sequence). The CDR3 consists of 15 residues. J was trimmed by 1 base and V by 5 bases; bases with no gene match: 3. This CDR3 reads CASSTGQVNTGELFF. The CDR3 bases are TGTGCCAGCAGCACGGGACAGGTGAACACCGGGGAGCTGTTTTTT.

The chain carries TRBV9 and TRBJ2-3; D remains ambiguous. The CDR3 covers 13 residues. V was cut by 3 bases and J by 3 bases, with 8 bases left in between. Germline assignment: CDR1 SGDLS and CDR2 YYNGEE. Written as DNA, the CDR3 is TGTGCCAGCAGCGACAAAGTAACAGATACGCAGTATTTT. Amino acids: CASSDKVTDTQYF.

This sequence joins TRBV7-6 and TRBJ2-7, with D unresolved. With 5 bases removed from V and 2 bases from J, the gap between germline ends came to 16 bases. Looked up from germline, CDR1 is SGHVS and CDR2 is FNYEAQ. This CDR3 has 15 residues. The DNA of the CDR3 is TGTGCCAGCAGCCCTCGGGCGGCAGCGACCTACGAGCAGTACTTC. It codes for CASSPRAAATYEQYF.

This clone has just a few counts. The chain combines TRBV7-6 with TRBJ1-2, with D possibly TRBD1 on 6 matching bases. This CDR3 has 16 residues. Trimming stripped 2 bases from V and 2 bases from J, with 15 bases between. Germline-derived CDR1 and CDR2 are SGHVS and FNYEAQ. For the CDR3, the DNA is TGTGCCAGCAGCTTACAGTTTGGGGGGCGCAACTATGGCTACACCTTC. As protein: CASSLQFGGRNYGYTF.

This chain links TRBV5-1 with TRBJ2-5; D unresolved. The CDR3 sequence is 12 residues long. V gave up 0 bases and J gave up 5 bases, with 5 bases separating them. Germline V gene data show CDR1 as SGHRS and CDR2 as YFSETQ. CDR3 coding DNA: TGCGCCAGCAGCTTGGCCTGGGAGACCCAGTACTTC. As protein: CASSLAWETQYF.

This clone showed up just once. This sequence joins TRBV6-1 and TRBJ2-1, with D perhaps TRBD1 or TRBD2 (5 bases each). V was clipped by 4 bases and J by 0 bases, with 7 bases between them. Germline V CDR1 and CDR2: MNHNS, SASEGT. The CDR3 spans 14 residues. Written as DNA, the CDR3 is TGTGCCAGCAGTGGGGGGAGCTCCTACAATGAGCAGTTCTTC. This codes for CASSGGSSYNEQFF.

This clone was counted a single time. J is TRBJ2-3 and V is TRBV5-1, with D possibly matching TRBD1 (6 bases). V was pared by 4 bases and J by 6 bases, with 15 bases between. Germline assignment: CDR1 SGHRS and CDR2 YFSETQ. This CDR3 is 14 amino acids long. The CDR3 protein is CASSGSGTSDTQYF. CDR3 bases: TGCGCCAGCAGCGGATCCGGGACATCGGATACGCAGTATTTT.

CDR3 sequence reads: CASSDYRGNTEAFF. The CDR3 DNA sequence: TGTGCCAGCAGTGACTATCGGGGGAACACTGAAGCTTTCTTT. V gene TRBV2 combines with J gene TRBJ1-1; D is ambiguous. This CDR3 has 14 residues. Per germline, CDR1 SNHLY and CDR2 FYNNEI. The V end was cut by 3 bases, the J end by 1 base, with 9 bases between.

This clone came up once. This sequence joins TRBV5-1 and TRBJ2-7; D is unresolved. CDR1 SGHRS and CDR2 YFSETQ come from the germline V gene. The V end was cut by 5 bases, the J end by 3 bases, with 12 bases between. This CDR3 region has 13 residues. DNA for the CDR3: TGCGCCAGCAGTCGGGCGGAACTCTACGAGCAGTACTTC. Encoded protein: CASSRAELYEQYF.

The chain combines TRBV6-6 with TRBJ1-2, with D possibly matching TRBD1 (6 bases). V was clipped by 5 bases and J by 0 bases, with 10 bases between them. CDR3 length equals 14 residues. Germline CDR1 and CDR2: MNHNY and SVGAGI (reference sequence). Here the CDR3 reads CASSDTGTNYGYTF. The CDR3 DNA sequence: TGTGCCAGCAGTGATACAGGGACTAACTATGGCTACACCTTC.

The gene calls are TRBV7-2 and TRBJ2-3; no reliable D call. CDR1 is SGHTA and CDR2 is FQGNSA in the germline V gene. V lost 2 bases and J 0 bases, leaving 6 bases between the germline ends. The CDR3 consists of 14 residues. CDR3 sequence: CASSLRQSTDTQYF. CDR3 DNA: TGTGCCAGCAGCTTACGGCAGAGCACAGATACGCAGTATTTT.

The genes are TRBV7-6 and TRBJ2-5, with D possibly matching TRBD2 (5 bases). Germline-derived CDR1 and CDR2 are SGHVS and FNYEAQ. This CDR3 has 14 residues. The ends were cut back, 4 bases at V and 5 bases at J, with 14 bases in the middle. The CDR3 nucleotides are TGTGCCAGCAGCTCGTCCTTTGAGCGGGAGACCCAGTACTTC. Translated, it gives CASSSSFERETQYF.

The chain employs TRBV29-1 and TRBJ1-2; D is ambiguous. CDR1 is SQVTM and CDR2 is ANQGSEA in the germline V gene. V was pared by 6 bases and J by 5 bases, with 13 bases between. The CDR3 sequence is 12 residues long. The CDR3 bases are TGCAGCGTCCAACCCGAACTGTATGGCTACACCTTC. The encoded protein is CSVQPELYGYTF.

This clone was found once. This chain uses TRBV5-1 with TRBJ2-1, with 10 bases matching TRBD2. Germline CDR1 reads SGHRS; CDR2 reads YFSETQ. The CDR3 sequence is 15 residues long. J gave up 1 base and V 4 bases, and 2 bases lay outside the gene matches. DNA of the CDR3: TGCGCCAGCAGCCTAGCGGGGGAGTCCTACAATGAGCAGTTCTTC. Protein sequence: CASSLAGESYNEQFF.

The chain employs TRBV5-5 and TRBJ1-5, with no clear D. The CDR3 sequence is 15 residues long. Trimming removed 0 bases at V and 1 base at J, with 8 bases between. CDR1 is SGHKS and CDR2 is YYEKEE in the germline V gene (reference sequence). The CDR3 loop reads CASSLVGLSNQPQHF. The CDR3 bases are TGTGCCAGCAGCTTGGTGGGCCTGAGCAATCAGCCCCAGCATTTT. Complete variable domain (other parts from reference TRBV5-5 and TRBJ1-5): DAGVTQSPTHLIKTRGQQVTLRCSPISGHKSVSWYQQVLGQGPQFIFQYYEKEERGRGNFPDRFSARQFPNYSSELNVNALLLGDSALYLCASSLVGLSNQPQHFGDGTRLSIL.

CDR3 nucleotides: TGTGCCAGCAGCCCGTCCGGGGGGGGTGAAAAACTGTTTTTT. This codes for CASSPSGGGEKLFF. The chain couples TRBV27 to TRBJ1-4, with a weak D call TRBD1 (5 bases). The germline V gene has CDR1 MNHEY and CDR2 SMNVEV (reference sequence). V was trimmed by 6 bases and J by 7 bases, leaving 15 bases between them. The length of the CDR3 is 14 residues.

A few counts support this clone. V and J are TRBV5-1 and TRBJ2-1; 7 bases are a match to TRBD2. CDR3 length: 16 amino acids. CDR1 SGHRS and CDR2 YFSETQ come from the germline V gene. V was pared by 0 bases and J by 5 bases, with 8 bases of the junction left unmatched. This chain's CDR3 is CASSLGGGSWNNEQFF. In DNA, the CDR3 is TGCGCCAGCAGCTTGGGAGGCGGGAGTTGGAACAATGAGCAGTTCTTC.

Only one count was recorded for this clone. This chain uses TRBV15 with TRBJ2-1; unclear D gene. Germline V gene data show CDR1 as LNHNV and CDR2 as YYDKDF (reference sequence). V was clipped by 0 bases and J by 8 bases, with 5 bases between them. The CDR3 loop spans 12 amino acids. The CDR3 DNA follows: TGTGCCACCAGCAGAGATCGGTATGAGCAGTTCTTC. It yields the protein CATSRDRYEQFF.

This rearrangement joins TRBV19 to TRBJ2-6; D not certain. Germline lookup yields CDR1 LNHDA and CDR2 SQIVND (reference sequence). Trimming stripped 3 bases from V and 0 bases from J, with 9 bases between. The CDR3 length is 16 residues. This CDR3 reads CASSILSGSGANVLTF. Written as DNA, the CDR3 is TGTGCCAGTAGTATTCTATCGGGCTCTGGGGCCAACGTCCTGACTTTC. Variable domain in full (rest from reference TRBV19 and TRBJ2-6): DGGITQSPKYLFRKEGQNVTLSCEQNLNHDAMYWYRQDPGQGLRLIYYSQIVNDFQKGDIAEGYSVSREKKESFPLTVTSAQKNPTAFYLCASSILSGSGANVLTFGAGSRLTVL.

The sample holds one count of this clone. This chain uses TRBV18 with TRBJ1-4, with D possibly being TRBD1 (5 bases). The CDR3 runs to 16 residues. V shed 3 bases and J shed 2 bases, with 13 bases lying between them. In germline, CDR1 is KGHSH, CDR2 LQKENI. The CDR3 here is CASSPRDGPTNEKLFF. The CDR3 DNA is TGTGCCAGCTCACCTAGGGACGGACCCACTAATGAAAAACTGTTTTTT. Supplemented by reference TRBV18 and TRBJ1-4, the full variable domain reads NAGVMQNPRHLVRRRGQEARLRCSPMKGHSHVYWYRQLPEEGLKFMVYLQKENIIDESGMPKERFSAEFPKEGPSILRIQQVVRGDSAAYFCASSPRDGPTNEKLFFGSGTQLSVL.

This chain joins TRBV5-4 and TRBJ1-2; maybe TRBD1 (5 bases). The germline V gene has CDR1 SGHNT and CDR2 YYREEE (reference sequence). The CDR3 has 15 amino acids. Between the trimmed V and J ends, which lost 0 bases and 8 bases, there was a span of 17 bases. The CDR3 loop is CASSLEGTPTRGYTF. The CDR3 DNA follows: TGTGCCAGCAGCTTGGAGGGGACCCCGACTAGGGGCTACACCTTC.

The sample holds a few counts of this clone. V is TRBV10-3 and J is TRBJ1-2; TRBD1 is a possible D gene (6 bases). The CDR3 sequence is 15 residues long. Germline CDR1 reads ENHRY; CDR2 reads SYGVKD. V shed 4 bases and J shed 4 bases, with 16 bases lying between them. CDR3 nucleotide sequence: TGTGCCATCAGTGTGGGGGGGCGCGGAAGCTATGGCTACACCTTC. It is translated as CAISVGGRGSYGYTF.

This clone was seen ten or more times. The chain employs TRBV9 and TRBJ1-1; no clear D. The CDR3 loop spans 12 amino acids. Germline CDR1 reads SGDLS; CDR2 reads YYNGEE. V lost 3 bases and J lost 7, with 10 bases in between. The CDR3 protein is CASSGGSLEAFF. DNA of the CDR3: TGTGCCAGCAGCGGCGGGAGCCTTGAAGCTTTCTTT.

This chain uses TRBV5-4 with TRBJ2-2, with 8 bases that match TRBD2. Germline V gene sequence: CDR1 SGHNT, CDR2 YYREEE (reference sequence). CDR3 length: 16 amino acids. Trimming cost V 5 bases and J 6 bases; bases outside gene matches: 12. The CDR3 DNA is TGTGCCAGCAGTCTCGGGACTAGAAGTGGGGCCGGGGAGCTGTTTTTT. Amino acid sequence: CASSLGTRSGAGELFF.

This chain joins TRBV9 and TRBJ2-1; the match to TRBD2 covers 8 bases. CDR3 length: 13 amino acids. J was trimmed by 8 bases and V by 7 bases; bases with no gene match: 8. Per germline, CDR1 SGDLS and CDR2 YYNGEE. The CDR3 here is CASSGGASDEQFF. The CDR3 DNA reads TGTGCCAGCTCCGGGGGGGCCTCGGATGAGCAGTTCTTC.

This chain joins TRBV5-1 and TRBJ1-6; D is ambiguous. V was pared by 3 bases and J by 8 bases, with 12 bases between. CDR3 length equals 14 residues. Looked up from germline, CDR1 is SGHRS and CDR2 is YFSETQ. In DNA, the CDR3 is TGCGCCAGCAGCTCCGTCCTAGGAGATTCACCCCTCCACTTT. Its translation is CASSSVLGDSPLHF.